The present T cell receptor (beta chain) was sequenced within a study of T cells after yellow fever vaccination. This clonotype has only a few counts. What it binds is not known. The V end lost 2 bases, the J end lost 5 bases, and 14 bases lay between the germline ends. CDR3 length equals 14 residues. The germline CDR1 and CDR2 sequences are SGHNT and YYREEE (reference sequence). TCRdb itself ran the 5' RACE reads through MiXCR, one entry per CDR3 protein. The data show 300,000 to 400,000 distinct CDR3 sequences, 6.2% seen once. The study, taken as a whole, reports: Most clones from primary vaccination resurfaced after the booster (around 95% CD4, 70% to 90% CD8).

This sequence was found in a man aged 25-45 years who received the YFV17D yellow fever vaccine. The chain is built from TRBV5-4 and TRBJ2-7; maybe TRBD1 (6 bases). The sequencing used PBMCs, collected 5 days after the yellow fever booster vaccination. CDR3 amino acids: CASSLYYRDDEQYF. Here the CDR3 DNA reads TGTGCCAGCAGCTTATATTACAGGGACGACGAGCAGTACTTC. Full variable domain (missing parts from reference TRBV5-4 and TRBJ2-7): ETGVTQSPTHLIKTRGQQVTLRCSSQSGHNTVSWYQQALGQGPQFIFQYYREEENGRGNFPPRFSGLQFPNYSSELNVNALELDDSALYLCASSLYYRDDEQYFGPGTRLTVT.